A single sample is the source of the 5 T cell receptor beta chains below, sequenced in a study of read filtering for tumor transcriptome and immune sequencing. From about 400 ng of RNA, a library with molecular barcoded alpha/delta and beta/gamma adaptors was made. Each CDR3 protein is one row after TCRdb ran MiXCR on the reads. The table records approximately 43,000 distinct CDR3 sequences, around an eighth of them present only once. The sequenced sample consisted of a population of CD138-negative cells sorted from bone marrow. The receptors derive from a donor aged 40 or older with multiple myeloma.

This clonotype was seen only a few times. The V call is TRBV6-1, the J call TRBJ1-5; maybe TRBD1 (5 bases). The CDR3 consists of 14 residues. The germline V gene encodes CDR1 MNHNS and CDR2 SASEGT. V was trimmed by 2 bases and J by 9 bases, leaving 14 bases between them. The CDR3 DNA is TGTGCCAGCAGTGAATCGGCAGGGTCATCGCCCCAGCATTTT. The encoded protein is CASSESAGSSPQHF.

CDR3: CASPPAGVAYEQYF. For the CDR3, the DNA is TGCGCCAGCCCCCCGGCGGGGGTCGCCTACGAGCAGTACTTC. This chain connects TRBV5-1 to TRBJ2-7; 7 nucleotides align to TRBD2. Germline assignment: CDR1 SGHRS and CDR2 YFSETQ. The CDR3 is 14 amino acids. The J segment lost 2 bases and the V segment lost 7 bases, leaving 9 bases of the junction unmatched. The variable domain in full, with the rest retrieved from reference TRBV5-1 and TRBJ2-7, is KAGVTQTPRYLIKTRGQQVTLSCSPISGHRSVSWYQQTPGQGLQFLFEYFSETQRNKGNFPGRFSGRQFSNSRSEMNVSTLELGDSALYLCASPPAGVAYEQYFGPGTRLTVT.

This clonotype was counted many times. The chain employs TRBV29-1 and TRBJ2-5, with 8 positions matching TRBD1. This CDR3 is 15 amino acids long. Trimming at V came to 4 bases and at J to 0 bases, leaving 7 bases not matched to a gene. Germline V gene lookup returns CDR1 SQVTM and CDR2 ANQGSEA. The CDR3 nucleotides are TGCAGCGTTGTCCAGACAGGGGTCTACCAAGAGACCCAGTACTTC. Its translation is CSVVQTGVYQETQYF. Full variable domain (missing parts from reference TRBV29-1 and TRBJ2-5): SAVISQKPSRDICQRGTSLTIQCQVDSQVTMMFWYRQQPGQSLTLIATANQGSEATYESGFVIDKFPISRPNLTFSTLTVSNMSPEDSSIYLCSVVQTGVYQETQYFGPGTRLLVL.

V gene TRBV28 combines with J gene TRBJ1-4; tentative D call: TRBD1 (5 bases). The CDR3 totals 14 residues. The V gene's germline CDR1 is MDHEN and CDR2 SYDVKM. V was clipped by 5 bases and J by 8 bases, with 15 bases between them. This CDR3 reads CASSRVGLGEKLFF. The CDR3 DNA follows: TGTGCCAGCAGTCGCGTGGGGCTCGGGGAAAAACTGTTTTTT.

This clonotype occurred many times. CDR3 region: CASSLSGLNTGELFF. The DNA of the CDR3 is TGTGCCAGCAGCTTATCGGGACTAAACACCGGGGAGCTGTTTTTT. The rearrangement uses TRBV11-3 and TRBJ2-2; 7 bases align to TRBD2. CDR1 and CDR2 (germline): SGHNT, YENEEA. The length of the CDR3 is 15 residues. V shed 2 bases, J shed 2 bases, and the junction held 2 bases outside the gene matches.